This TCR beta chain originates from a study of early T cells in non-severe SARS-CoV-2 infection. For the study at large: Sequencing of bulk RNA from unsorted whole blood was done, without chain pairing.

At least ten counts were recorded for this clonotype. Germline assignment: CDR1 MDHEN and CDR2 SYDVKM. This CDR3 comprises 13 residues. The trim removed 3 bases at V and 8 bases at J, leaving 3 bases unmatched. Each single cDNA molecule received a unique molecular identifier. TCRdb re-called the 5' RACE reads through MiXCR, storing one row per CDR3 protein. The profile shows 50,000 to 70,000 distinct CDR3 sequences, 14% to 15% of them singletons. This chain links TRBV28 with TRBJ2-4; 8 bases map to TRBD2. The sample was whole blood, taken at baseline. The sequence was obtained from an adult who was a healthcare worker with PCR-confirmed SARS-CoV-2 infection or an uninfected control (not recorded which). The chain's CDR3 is CASSLRGADIQYF. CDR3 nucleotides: TGTGCCAGCAGTTTGCGGGGGGCCGACATTCAGTACTTC.